This TCR beta chain comes out of a study of CD8 T cells in ankylosing spondylitis. General study findings and limits: Prior literature has documented some motif variants in synovial fluid and blood from reactive arthritis. Significant enrichment of disease-linked clones was reportedly seen in matched ankylosing spondylitis synovial fluid.

TCRdb called the 5' RACE reads again in MiXCR, with one record for every CDR3 protein. The sample consists of fewer than 250,000 distinct CDR3 sequences, around 32% of them appearing once. V was pared by 3 bases and J by 6 bases, with 14 bases between. This CDR3 spans 13 amino acids. CDR1 is SQVTM and CDR2 is ANQGSEA in the germline V gene. This clonotype was seen repeatedly, ten times or more. Its specificity is not known. The rearrangement uses TRBV29-1 and TRBJ1-1; D possibly corresponds to TRBD1 (5 bases). This clonotype originated in a male donor with ankylosing spondylitis or in good health (not recorded which). Material for sequencing was blood, either unsorted or a sorted T cell fraction (not recorded which). CDR3 region: CSVDGGGIAEAFF. CDR3 bases: TGCAGCGTTGACGGTGGGGGAATTGCTGAAGCTTTCTTT.